These 7 T cell receptor beta chains came from one sample sequenced in a study of blood T cells in healthy people across ages (dated by TCRdb to 2015 to 2017). The protocol used for the library was 5' RACE. The run used an Illumina HiSeq 2500. A second PCR of about 6 to 11 cycles was performed with a sample-barcoded 5' primer and a J-beta primer mix. Through fastp at Q25 and MiXCR, TCRdb rebuilt clones from the public reads, retaining in-frame beta chains. Every entry covers one CDR3 protein and lists the most common genes and DNA from its rows. The sample table holds about 830,000 distinct CDR3 sequences, of which over 45% were seen once. The biggest ten clones account for approximately 20% of the sample. Sequencing was carried out using blood. These receptors were obtained from a man younger than 45 in good health.

This clonotype was recorded only once. This chain connects TRBV3-1 to TRBJ1-1; possibly TRBD1 for D (6 bases). The CDR3 spans 15 residues. The V gene's germline CDR1 is LGHDT and CDR2 YNNKEL (reference sequence). Trimming stripped 0 bases from V and 4 bases from J, with 12 bases between. The CDR3 DNA sequence: TGTGCCAGCAGCCAAGATCAGGGGATCGTCACTGAAGCTTTCTTT. It encodes CASSQDQGIVTEAFF.

This chain links TRBV15 with TRBJ1-2; 12 bases align to TRBD1. The ends lost 0 bases at V and 4 bases at J; junction bases unmatched: 6. CDR1 is LNHNV, CDR2 YYDKDF, per germline (reference sequence). CDR3 length: 17 residues. The CDR3 here is CATSRDLGTGGPYGYTF. The CDR3 region has the DNA TGTGCCACCAGCAGAGATCTAGGGACAGGGGGCCCCTATGGCTACACCTTC.

This clonotype was picked up a small number of times. The genes are TRBV12-3 or TRBV12-4 and TRBJ1-6, with D maybe TRBD1 (5 bases). The V and J ends lost 7 bases and 8 bases respectively, with 9 bases between them. CDR3 size: 12 residues. DNA for the CDR3: TGTGCCAGCAAACAGGTTGATTCACCCCTCCACTTT. This gives the protein CASKQVDSPLHF.

The V call is TRBV20-1, the J call TRBJ1-2; weak D call: TRBD1 (5 bases). Germline assignment: CDR1 DFQATT and CDR2 SNEGSKA (reference sequence). V was trimmed by 3 bases and J by 4 bases, leaving 21 bases between them. The CDR3 length is 16 residues. Here the CDR3 DNA reads TGCAGTGCTAGTCAAGGGGATCAGTTCTTGTTCTATGGCTACACCTTC. Protein product: CSASQGDQFLFYGYTF.

This clonotype has more than one count but fewer than ten. The chain employs TRBV3-1 and TRBJ2-5, with 8 positions matching TRBD2. The CDR3 has 18 residues. Germline trimming cut 5 bases from V and 9 bases from J; bases unmatched to any gene: 23. Germline V gene sequence: CDR1 LGHDT, CDR2 YNNKEL (reference sequence). CDR3 region: CASSSPWSSGAARESQYF. The DNA of the CDR3 is TGTGCCAGCAGCTCCCCTTGGAGTAGCGGGGCGGCGAGGGAGTCCCAGTACTTC.

This clonotype turned up a few times. The CDR3 DNA reads TGTGCCAGCAGCTTACGACAGAACCAAGAGACCCAGTACTTC. As protein: CASSLRQNQETQYF. The rearrangement links TRBV11-1 to TRBJ2-5, with a weak D call TRBD1 (5 bases). This CDR3 has 14 residues. Germline lookup yields CDR1 SGHAT and CDR2 FQDESV (reference sequence). The germline V and J ends were trimmed by 2 bases and 0 bases, with 7 bases remaining between them. The variable domain in full, with the rest retrieved from reference TRBV11-1 and TRBJ2-5, is EAEVAQSPRYKITEKSQAVAFWCDPISGHATLYWYRQILGQGPELLVQFQDESVVDDSQLPKDRFSAERLKGVDSTLKIQPAELGDSAMYLCASSLRQNQETQYFGPGTRLLVL.

V gene TRBV20-1 combines with J gene TRBJ2-7; 9 nucleotides match TRBD2. CDR1 and CDR2 (germline): DFQATT, SNEGSKA (reference sequence). V lost 5 bases, J lost 1 base, and 6 bases stayed unmatched. This CDR3 is built from 14 residues. The CDR3 DNA reads as TGCAGTGCTCCACCTCTAGCGGGGTCCTACGAGCAGTACTTC. Its protein is CSAPPLAGSYEQYF.